These 8 T cell receptor beta chains share one sample of origin, sequenced in a study of blood T cell repertoires in COVID-19 (dated by TCRdb to 2020 to 2021). Library preparation employed the immunoSEQ multiplex PCR assay. The table was pulled from immuneACCESS by TCRdb, which kept in-frame rearrangements only. Such tables lose some clones; where checked, under half of the loss comes from unresolved V genes, and the rest has no known cause. The table for this sample lists roughly 200,000 clones; roughly nine tenths of them were counted only once. The ten largest account for 3.1% of the sample. Sequences were obtained from PBMCs or T cells enriched from blood (not recorded which). The receptors derive from a woman in her forties or fifties in a cohort exposed to, infected with or recovered from COVID-19 (not recorded which).

Note on this clone: The same CDR3 also results from other DNA sequences found in this sample. The rearrangement uses TRBV5-6 and TRBJ1-5; D unclear. Germline CDR1 SGHDT, CDR2 YYEEEE. The CDR3 contains 16 residues. Deletions cut 0 bases from V and 1 base from J, with 11 bases between. The DNA for the CDR3 is TGTGCCAGCAGCTTGGGAACGGGATGGAGCAATCAGCCCCAGCATTTT. Protein: CASSLGTGWSNQPQHF.

The chain couples TRBV10-3 to TRBJ1-2, with 7 bases matching TRBD1. Germline CDR1 ENHRY, CDR2 SYGVKD. The CDR3 is made up of 14 amino acids. J lost 8 bases, V lost 2 bases, and 8 bases had no gene match. DNA for the CDR3: TGTGCCATCAGTGAGGGGACAGACGCGGGAGGCTACACCTTC. This codes for CAISEGTDAGGYTF.

The chain joins TRBV5-1 to TRBJ1-1; possibly TRBD1 for D (5 bases). The CDR3 spans 17 residues. Deletions cut 1 base from V and 0 bases from J, with 16 bases between. The germline V gene has CDR1 SGHRS and CDR2 YFSETQ. The DNA of the CDR3 is TGCGCCAGCAGCTTGTTAGGGGTAAGCGTTATGAACACTGAAGCTTTCTTT. This sequence encodes CASSLLGVSVMNTEAFF.

The chain combines TRBV6-5 with TRBJ2-1; 7 bases agree with TRBD2. The V gene's germline CDR1 is MNHEY and CDR2 SVGAGI. This CDR3 contains 13 residues. The J segment lost 6 bases and the V segment lost 10 bases, leaving 9 bases of the junction unmatched. The CDR3 bases are TGTGCCACCGCTTTAGCGGGCACCAATGAGCAGTTCTTC. Protein sequence: CATALAGTNEQFF.

This rearrangement joins TRBV6-2 or TRBV6-3 to TRBJ1-2, with D perhaps TRBD1 (6 bases). The CDR3 loop spans 13 amino acids. Germline CDR1 and CDR2: MNHEY and SVGEGT. Trimming shortened V by 5 bases and J by 8 bases, and 15 bases separated the two germline ends. This CDR3 is CASSPTGTFGYTF. The CDR3, as DNA: TGTGCCAGCAGTCCAACAGGGACATTCGGCTACACCTTC.

The CDR3 reads CASSQESSRTEAFF. The CDR3 region has the DNA TGCGCCAGCAGCCAAGAAAGTAGTCGGACTGAAGCTTTCTTT. The V gene is TRBV4-1, the J gene TRBJ1-1; D is unclear. Trimming shortened V by 0 bases and J by 5 bases, and 10 bases separated the two germline ends. The CDR3 consists of 14 residues. Germline V lookup: CDR1 MGHRA, CDR2 YSYEKL.

V gene TRBV3-1 (or the pseudogene TRBV3-2) combines with J gene TRBJ2-7; 7 bases agree with TRBD2. V dropped 2 bases and J dropped 6; count of bases not matched to a gene: 10. The CDR3 length is 15 residues. Germline V lookup: CDR1 LGHDT, CDR2 YNNKEL (reference sequence). CDR3 region: CASSQRRGSNIEQYF. The CDR3 DNA reads TGTGCCAGCAGCCAAAGGCGGGGGAGTAATATCGAGCAGTACTTC.

The genes are TRBV4-1 and TRBJ2-7; 12 nucleotides align to TRBD2. The length of the CDR3 is 15 residues. The V gene's germline CDR1 is MGHRA and CDR2 YSYEKL. J gave up 2 bases and V 1 base, and 0 bases lay outside the gene matches. The CDR3: CASSQGLAGAYEQYF. The CDR3 DNA reads as TGCGCCAGCAGCCAAGGACTAGCGGGGGCCTACGAGCAGTACTTC.